These T cell receptor beta chains were read from a single sample in a study of CD8+ T cells in alopecia areata. Profiling relied on immunoSEQ multiplex PCR, and the TCRdb table lists in-frame clones only, not all of them. This table has roughly 120,000 clones, roughly 69% appearing once. Material for sequencing was CD4+ T cells sorted from blood. These receptor sequences come from a human donor in good health. Each CDR3 is given with its conserved first and last residue. D genes are given only for firm matches. The listing skips clone size in some rows; elsewhere it reads once, few, many or a size class.

J gene	D gene	clone size	V gene	CDR3 DNA	CDR3 protein
TRBJ1-1	NA	NA	TRBV5-1	TGCGCCAGCAGCTTGGAGGGGGGAAGCGGCACTGAAGCTTTCTTT	CASSLEGGSGTEAFF
TRBJ2-1	TRBD1	NA	TRBV29-1	TGCAGCGTTGTATTGGGACAGGGGGAAAATAAGTTTTACTACAATGAGCAGTTCTTC	CSVVLGQGENKFYYNEQFF
TRBJ1-2	NA	few	TRBV4-1	TGCGCCAGCAGCCAAGGTCGCCTACAGGGCCCCTATGGCTACACCTTC	CASSQGRLQGPYGYTF
TRBJ2-6	NA	NA	TRBV25-1	TGTGCCAGCAGTACCCAGTCTGGGGCCAACGTCCTGACTTTC	CASSTQSGANVLTF
TRBJ2-7	TRBD2	NA	TRBV5-4	TGTGCCAGCAGCTTGGTCAGCGGGGACGGTGAGCAGTACTTC	CASSLVSGDGEQYF
TRBJ1-5	NA	NA	TRBV5-6	TGTGCCAGCAGCCCGAGTGGGGGGCGAGGTCAGCCCCAGCATTTT	CASSPSGGRGQPQHF
TRBJ2-7	NA	NA	TRBV29-1	TGCAGCGTTGAGGGGAAACCCTACGAGCAGTACTTC	CSVEGKPYEQYF
TRBJ1-4	TRBD1	NA	TRBV30	TGTGCCTGGAGTGTGGGACAGGGGTTTGAAAAACTGTTTTTT	CAWSVGQGFEKLFF
TRBJ1-5	TRBD1	NA	TRBV7-9	TGTGCCAGCAGCTGGGGACAGGGCGATAGCAATCAGCCCCAGCATTTT	CASSWGQGDSNQPQHF
TRBJ2-3	TRBD2	NA	TRBV29-1	TGCAGCGTTGAATTACTAGCGGGAAGCACAGATACGCAGTATTTT	CSVELLAGSTDTQYF
TRBJ2-1	NA	NA	TRBV29-1	TGCAGCGTGGTAACGGGACGAGGGCAGTTCTTC	CSVVTGRGQFF
TRBJ1-1	TRBD1	once	TRBV27	TGTGCCAGCAGTTTGGGACAGACGTTTATGAACACTGAAGCTTTCTTT	CASSLGQTFMNTEAFF
TRBJ1-5	NA	NA	TRBV30	TGTGCCTGGAGTGGGGGCACTCAGCCCCAGCATTTT	CAWSGGTQPQHF
TRBJ1-4	TRBD1	few	TRBV4-1	TGCGCCAGCAGCACCCCAAAACAACAGGGGGCGAGTGAAAAACTGTTTTTT	CASSTPKQQGASEKLFF
TRBJ2-2	NA	NA	TRBV9	TGTGCCAGCACCCCAGGGGGGCTAAACACCGGGGAGCTGTTTTTT	CASTPGGLNTGELFF
TRBJ2-3	NA	NA	TRBV7-2	TGTGCCAGCAGCTTAGCAGGGACTAGCACAGATACGCAGTATTTT	CASSLAGTSTDTQYF
TRBJ2-3	NA	NA	TRBV9	TGTGCCAGCAGCGTTTCCGAGGACCGAGCTGAGTATTTT	CASSVSEDRAEYF
TRBJ2-1	NA	NA	TRBV23-1	TGCGCCAGCAGTTTAGGGACGGAGCAGTTCTTC	CASSLGTEQFF
TRBJ1-6	NA	NA	TRBV25-1	TGTGCCAGCAGTGGGGACCCCCGATCACCCCTCCACTTT	CASSGDPRSPLHF
TRBJ1-5	TRBD1	NA	TRBV6-6	TGTGCCAGCCGCAGAACCCAGGGGGATCAGCCCCAGCATTTT	CASRRTQGDQPQHF
TRBJ1-1	NA	NA	TRBV30	TGTGCCTGGAGCCCGGGGGTAAGCCCGGGACGACTAAGGGCCACTGAAGCTTTCTTT	CAWSPGVSPGRLRATEAFF
TRBJ2-3	NA	NA	TRBV5-4	TGTGCCAGCAGTCCCCCCGGGGGAATTGGTGGAGATACGCAGTATTTT	CASSPPGGIGGDTQYF
TRBJ2-2	NA	few	TRBV6-4	TGTGCCAGCAGTCTACAGGGATCTTACGGGGAGCTGTTTTTT	CASSLQGSYGELFF
TRBJ2-1	NA	few	TRBV18	TGTGCCAGCTCACGACCCGGGGGCGATGAGCAGTTCTTC	CASSRPGGDEQFF
TRBJ2-5	NA	NA	TRBV11-2	TGTGCCAGCAGCTTAGTTGGGGGGCGAGAGACCCAGTACTTC	CASSLVGGRETQYF
TRBJ2-5	TRBD2	NA	TRBV6-5	TGTGCCAGCGGAGCGGGGGGGCGAGAGACCCAGTACTTC	CASGAGGRETQYF
TRBJ2-3	TRBD2	NA	TRBV6-1	TGTGCCAGCAGTGAACTAGCGGGGGATACGCAGTATTTT	CASSELAGDTQYF
TRBJ1-5	NA	NA	TRBV28	TGTGCCAGCAGTCCGGGGTTTAGTCAGCCCCAGCATTTT	CASSPGFSQPQHF
TRBJ2-5	NA	few	TRBV18	TGTGCCAGCTCACCGGGCCTACAAGAGACCCAGTACTTC	CASSPGLQETQYF
TRBJ2-6	NA	NA	TRBV5-4	TGTGCCAGCAGCTTGGGGGCAGGGATCCCCTCGGGGGCCAACGTCCTGACTTTC	CASSLGAGIPSGANVLTF
TRBJ2-2	TRBD1	NA	TRBV5-1	TGCGCCAGCAGCTTGGGGAGACAGGGGATAGTCGGGGAGCTGTTTTTT	CASSLGRQGIVGELFF
TRBJ2-1	TRBD2	NA	TRBV29-1	TGCAGCGTTCCAGGGCGATATAGCGCGGGGGATGAGCAGTTCTTC	CSVPGRYSAGDEQFF
TRBJ1-2	NA	NA	TRBV2	TGCGCCAGCAGCAAGGGTCCGACGGATGGCTACACCTTC	CASSKGPTDGYTF
TRBJ1-6	NA	NA	TRBV4-1	TGCGCCAGCAGCCATGTTAGGCCAAGCTCCTATAATTCACCCCTCCACTTT	CASSHVRPSSYNSPLHF
TRBJ1-4	NA	few	TRBV30	TGTGCCTGGAGTGACCAGCTCATCCGAATTAATGAAAAACTGTTTTTT	CAWSDQLIRINEKLFF
TRBJ1-2	NA	few	TRBV11-2	TGTGCCAGCAGCTTAGATCTAAGGAACTATGGCTACACCTTC	CASSLDLRNYGYTF
TRBJ1-5	NA	NA	TRBV6-5	TGTGCCAACTACTTCGGGGCCGGGAGCAATCAGCCCCAGCATTTT	CANYFGAGSNQPQHF
TRBJ2-4	NA	NA	TRBV4-1	TGCGCCAGCAGCCAAGCGGGACTAGCCAAAAACATTCAGTACTTC	CASSQAGLAKNIQYF
TRBJ1-2	NA	NA	TRBV6-5	TGTGCCAGCAGTCCGGGAGTTGGGACGGGTGGCTACACCTTC	CASSPGVGTGGYTF
TRBJ1-1	NA	few	TRBV5-1	TGCGCCAGCAGCTTGCAGGGGAGGAACACTGAAGCTTTCTTT	CASSLQGRNTEAFF
TRBJ1-1	NA	NA	TRBV30	TGTGCCTGGAGCCCCGCTGACTACACTGAAGCTTTCTTT	CAWSPADYTEAFF
TRBJ1-1	NA	NA	TRBV7-9	TGTGCCAGCAGCAGGGAGGTGAACACTGAAGCTTTCTTT	CASSREVNTEAFF
TRBJ2-7	NA	NA	TRBV6-6	TGTGCCAGCAGTTACACTCAGGGATTCGAGCAGTACTTC	CASSYTQGFEQYF
TRBJ2-1	TRBD2	NA	TRBV7-2	TGTGCCAGCAGCTTAGCGTTGGGGGAGGGTGAGCAGTTCTTC	CASSLALGEGEQFF
TRBJ1-2	NA	few	TRBV29-1	TGCAGCGTCGGAACAGGGAGGGGCTACACCTTC	CSVGTGRGYTF
TRBJ1-1	NA	once	TRBV25-1	TGTGCCAGCCAGTCAGAGACTATGAACACTGAAGCTTTCTTT	CASQSETMNTEAFF
TRBJ2-7	NA	NA	TRBV13	TGTGCCAGCAGCTTATTGTCCATGGGGAACGAGCAGTACTTC	CASSLLSMGNEQYF
TRBJ2-7	TRBD2	NA	TRBV6-5	TGTGCCAGCAGGGGCGGGGGGCCCGAGTACTTC	CASRGGGPEYF
TRBJ2-7	NA	NA	TRBV5-1	TGCGCCAGCAGCGAAGAGGGGGCCTACGAGCAGTACTTC	CASSEEGAYEQYF
TRBJ1-4	NA	NA	TRBV29-1	TGCAGCGTTGAAGCCCCGGCCGGAGGTGAAAAACTGTTTTTT	CSVEAPAGGEKLFF
TRBJ2-2	TRBD1	NA	TRBV11-2	TGTGCCAGCAGCTTAGAGGGACAGGGAACCGGGGAGCTGTTTTTT	CASSLEGQGTGELFF
TRBJ2-3	TRBD2	few	TRBV29-1	TGCAGCGCAGGGACTAGGACTGATACGCAGTATTTT	CSAGTRTDTQYF
TRBJ1-2	NA	NA	TRBV29-1	TGCAGCGTTGATAGGGCGTCCTATGGCTACACCTTC	CSVDRASYGYTF
TRBJ2-7	NA	NA	TRBV30	TGTGCCTGGAGTGCAGGAATAGGGGTCTCCTACGAGCAGTACTTC	CAWSAGIGVSYEQYF
TRBJ2-6	NA	NA	TRBV6-1	TGTGCCAGCAGGGTATACGGGGCCAACGTCCTGACTTTC	CASRVYGANVLTF
TRBJ1-1	NA	few	TRBV18	TGTGCCAGCTCCCCGGACACTGAAGCTTTCTTT	CASSPDTEAFF
TRBJ1-5	NA	NA	TRBV14	TGTGCCAGCAGCGGGGGGCTTGATCAGCCCCAGCATTTT	CASSGGLDQPQHF